This TCR beta chain was identified in a study of T cells after posttransplantation cyclophosphamide. Study observations and caveats: Later blood repertoires were often dominated by clones from the donor CD8+ memory compartment. TRB overlap between skin or GI tissue T cells and blood was limited.

The germline gives CDR1 MNHEY, CDR2 SVGAGI. Trimming left V 6 bases short and J 0 bases short, with 8 bases between. This CDR3 contains 13 residues. Controls had myeloablative marrow grafts with methotrexate and calcineurin inhibitor, sampled at 1 year. As concerns this clone: What it recognizes is unknown.

Sequencing was performed with immunoSEQ multiplex PCR; in TCRdb, only in-frame clones are kept and a portion is missing. Of over 20,000 clones in the sample, 65% to 90% were seen once. The material was PBMCs, obtained 362 days after allogeneic stem cell transplant with calcineurin inhibitor and methotrexate. The origin of this receptor is a female patient between 30 and 39 years old who received an allogeneic stem cell transplant from an unrelated donor, was CMV-positive, and had acute and chronic GVHD. Some T cells may be the graft donor's. The chain recombines TRBV6-5 with TRBJ2-5; TRBD1 is a possible D gene (6 bases). CDR3 DNA sequence: TGTGCCAGCAGGAGGGGGTACCAAGAGACCCAGTACTTC. This gives the protein CASRRGYQETQYF.